Listed below are T cell receptor beta chains from one sample, sequenced in a study of blood T cell repertoires in COVID-19. Only in-frame clones appear in the TCRdb table, and some are missing; sequencing was by immunoSEQ multiplex PCR. The repertoire has about 350,000 clones, 75% to 90% of them found once; the top ten carry around 6%. The sequenced sample was peripheral blood. The origin of the receptors is a woman aged 45 to 65 with COVID-19, enrolled during active disease. The CDR3 runs from the conserved cysteine through the conserved F or W. The order of the fields is J gene, V gene, clone size, D gene, CDR3 DNA, CDR3 protein. A D gene is named only where the DNA matches it firmly. Not every row has a clone size; where given, it reads once, few, many or a size class.

TRBJ2-1 TRBV3-1/TRBV3-2 . TRBD2 TGTGCCAGCAGCTCCCTCGGGCTAGCGGGATTAGGGAATGAGCAGTTCTTC CASSSLGLAGLGNEQFF
TRBJ2-7 TRBV5-1 . TRBD1 TGCGCCAGCAGCCCCGCACTCGGACAGGGCGGAAACTACGAGCAGTACTTC CASSPALGQGGNYEQYF
TRBJ1-1 TRBV7-6 . . TGTGCCAGCAGCTTAGTGGGGGGGCGCAGCACTGAAGCTTTCTTT CASSLVGGRSTEAFF
TRBJ2-7 TRBV3-1/TRBV3-2 few TRBD1 TGTGCCAGCAGTGCCACCGGGACAGGCAGTTACGAGCAGTACTTC CASSATGTGSYEQYF
TRBJ2-5 TRBV5-1 . TRBD1 TGCGCCAGCAGCCCATGGACAGGGGGGGAGACCCAGTACTTC CASSPWTGGETQYF
TRBJ2-7 TRBV18 . TRBD2 TGTGCCAGCTCACCACCTTCTGGCGGGGGTAGCTCCTACGAGCAGTACTTC CASSPPSGGGSSYEQYF
TRBJ1-2 TRBV30 . . TGTGCCTGGAGTTCCCGGAGGGATTTCAACTATGGCTACACCTTC CAWSSRRDFNYGYTF
TRBJ1-5 TRBV4-1 . TRBD1 TGCGCCAGCAGCCAAGGAGGGGGCTCGAATTATCAGCCCCAGCATTTT CASSQGGGSNYQPQHF
TRBJ1-6 TRBV9 few . TGTGCCAGCAGCCCCGGGGTCAGTGGGAGGTCACCCCTCCACTTT CASSPGVSGRSPLHF
TRBJ2-1 TRBV7-9 once TRBD2 TGTGCCAGCAGCCAGACTAGCGGGAGGCTAAACGAGCAGTTCTTC CASSQTSGRLNEQFF
TRBJ2-7 TRBV30 . TRBD2 TGTGCCTGGCTTAGCGGGAGGGCCTCCTCCGCCTACGAGCAGTACTTC CAWLSGRASSAYEQYF
TRBJ2-5 TRBV27 . . TGTGCCAGCAGTTTACGCGGGTGGGAGAGAGAGACCCAGTACTTC CASSLRGWERETQYF
TRBJ2-1 TRBV7-3 . TRBD2 TGTGCCAGCAGGAAAACTAGCGGAAACTACAATGAGCAGTTCTTC CASRKTSGNYNEQFF
TRBJ1-2 TRBV6-6 . TRBD1 TGTGCCAGCAGTTACTCGTCGGCAGGGGGGGGCTACACCTTC CASSYSSAGGGYTF
TRBJ2-1 TRBV24-1 . TRBD2 TGTGCCACCAGTGAACCCGGGACTAGCGGGAAGGGCTACAATGAGCAGTTCTTC CATSEPGTSGKGYNEQFF
TRBJ2-1 TRBV27 . TRBD2 TGTGCCAGCAGTTGGGGGACTAGCGGGAATGAGCAGTTCTTC CASSWGTSGNEQFF
TRBJ1-2 TRBV4-2 few . TGTGCCAGCAGCCAAGGTGAGGGGAGGGCTAACTATGGCTACACCTTC CASSQGEGRANYGYTF
TRBJ1-5 TRBV23-1 few TRBD1 TGCGCCAGCAGTCAATCTCCAGGGGGAGACAATCAGCCCCAGCATTTT CASSQSPGGDNQPQHF
TRBJ1-2 TRBV23-1 . TRBD1 TGCGCCAGCAGTCAGTTTACAGGGGACTATGGCTACACCTTC CASSQFTGDYGYTF
TRBJ2-2 TRBV6-5 . TRBD1 TGTGCCAGCAGAAACCCGACAGGGTCCACCGGGGAGCTGTTTTTT CASRNPTGSTGELFF
TRBJ1-1 TRBV5-4 . . TGTGCCAGCAGCTTGGTTTCCAGGGGAAACACTGAAGCTTTCTTT CASSLVSRGNTEAFF
TRBJ2-7 TRBV13 . TRBD1 TGTGCCAGCAGGCAAAGACAGGGGGCTTCCTACGAGCAGTACTTC CASRQRQGASYEQYF
TRBJ1-3 TRBV6-2/TRBV6-3 . . TGTGCCAGCAGTTATGAGGGACTAGGCGGAAACACCATATATTTT CASSYEGLGGNTIYF
TRBJ1-1 TRBV29-1 . . TGCAGCGTTGATACAGGGCCGCGGACTGAAGCTTTCTTT CSVDTGPRTEAFF
TRBJ1-2 TRBV12-3/TRBV12-4 . . TGTGCCAGCAGACCCGACCTAGAAGGCTACACCTTC CASRPDLEGYTF
TRBJ1-1 TRBV18 . TRBD1 TGTGCCAGCTCACCAATGACAGGGGGGTACACTGAAGCTTTCTTT CASSPMTGGYTEAFF
TRBJ2-7 TRBV6-5 . TRBD2 TGTGCCAGCAGTACTAGCGGGATTTTCTACGAGCAGTACTTC CASSTSGIFYEQYF
TRBJ1-4 TRBV7-9 . . TGTGCCAGCAGCTTAGATGGGGCGCTTCCTAATGAAAAACTGTTTTTT CASSLDGALPNEKLFF
TRBJ1-6 TRBV28 . . TGTGCCAGCAGTGGAGAGGGGGTCTATAATTCACCCCTCCACTTT CASSGEGVYNSPLHF
TRBJ2-7 TRBV6-2/TRBV6-3 . TRBD1 TGTGCCAGCAGTTACCGACAGGGGACCTACGAGCAGTACTTC CASSYRQGTYEQYF
TRBJ1-2 TRBV6-1 . . TGTGCCAGCAGTGAAGCGCTTCATGGTACAGACGGCTATGGCTACACCTTC CASSEALHGTDGYGYTF
TRBJ2-7 TRBV10-1 . . TGCGCCAGCAGTGACTCGCCAGGGCGGGAGCAGTACTTC CASSDSPGREQYF
TRBJ2-1 TRBV30 . TRBD1 TGTGCCTGCCCACAGGGGGCTGGCTACAATGAGCAGTTCTTC CACPQGAGYNEQFF
TRBJ1-1 TRBV11-3 . TRBD1 TGTGCCAGCAGCTTCGGGACAGGAAACACTGAAGCTTTCTTT CASSFGTGNTEAFF
TRBJ2-2 TRBV18 . TRBD1 TGTGCCAGCTCAAAGACAGGGACCAACACCGGGGAGCTGTTTTTT CASSKTGTNTGELFF
TRBJ1-2 TRBV7-6 once TRBD1 TGTGCCAGCAGCGACCTTACAGGGGGCTTCTATGGCTACACCTTC CASSDLTGGFYGYTF
TRBJ2-7 TRBV11-2 . TRBD1 TGTGCCAGCAGCTTTACCCAGACAGGGGTTGGCGAGCAGTACTTC CASSFTQTGVGEQYF
TRBJ2-7 TRBV20-1 . . TGCAGTGCTAGTTCCGGGTCGGGTGGGTACGAGCAGTACTTC CSASSGSGGYEQYF
TRBJ1-1 TRBV12-5 . TRBD1 TGTGCTAGTGGTTTGGCGGGACAGGGTCTGAGGGCTTTCTTT CASGLAGQGLRAFF
TRBJ2-2 TRBV7-8 . TRBD2 TGTGCCAGCAGCTTAGGGGTTAGCGGGAGGGAAACCGGGGAGCTGTTTTTT CASSLGVSGRETGELFF
TRBJ2-2 TRBV5-1 . TRBD1 TGCGCCAGCAGCTTGGAACAGGGGGCCGGGGAGCTGTTTTTT CASSLEQGAGELFF
TRBJ2-3 TRBV11-3 once . TGTGCCAGCAGCTCGCGAGGGGGTAGCATCAGCACAGATACGCAGTATTTT CASSSRGGSISTDTQYF
TRBJ1-5 TRBV6-1 . . TGTGCCAGCAGTGACAGACTTTATCAGCCCCAGCATTTT CASSDRLYQPQHF
TRBJ2-4 TRBV15 . . TGTGCCACCAGCAGACAGTCAGGGGCCCTGGTTGGAAACATTCAGTACTTC CATSRQSGALVGNIQYF